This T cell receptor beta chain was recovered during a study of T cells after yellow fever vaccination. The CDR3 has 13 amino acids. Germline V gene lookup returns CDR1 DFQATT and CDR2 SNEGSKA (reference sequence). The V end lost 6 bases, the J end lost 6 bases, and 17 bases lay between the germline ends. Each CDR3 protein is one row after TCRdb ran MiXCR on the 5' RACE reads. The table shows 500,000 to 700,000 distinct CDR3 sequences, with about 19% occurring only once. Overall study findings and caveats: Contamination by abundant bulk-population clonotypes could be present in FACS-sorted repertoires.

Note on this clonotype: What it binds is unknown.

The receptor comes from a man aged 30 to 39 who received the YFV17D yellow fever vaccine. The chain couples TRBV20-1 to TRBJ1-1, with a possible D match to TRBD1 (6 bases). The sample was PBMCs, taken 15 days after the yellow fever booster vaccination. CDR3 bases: TGCAGTGCCCCGGGGGCAGGGTTCTCTGAAGCTTTCTTT. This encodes CSAPGAGFSEAFF.